The 10 T cell receptor beta chains below all came from one sample that was sequenced in a study of cytomegalovirus exposure and HLA in healthy donors. 13 Jbeta primers and 60 Vbeta primers were used for the PCR. The table came from immunoSEQ multiplex PCR; TCRdb's copy has only in-frame clones and leaves some out. The repertoire holds 250,000 to 350,000 clones, with around two thirds as singletons. Material: PBMCs. The receptors originated from a female donor in good health and CMV-seronegative.

The rearrangement uses TRBV6-1 and TRBJ2-5, with a tentative D call TRBD1 (6 bases). Matching the DNA end better, TRBJ2-7 makes the J call doubtful. Germline CDR1 is MNHNS and CDR2 is SASEGT. This CDR3 region has 11 residues. As DNA, the CDR3 is TGTGCCAGTAACAGGGTCGACGAGCAGTACTTC. It encodes CASNRVDEQYF.

The chain's CDR3 is CASRRTGPNTEAFF. CDR3 coding DNA: TGTGCCAGCAGGAGGACAGGGCCGAACACTGAAGCTTTCTTT. The chain joins TRBV6-5 to TRBJ1-1; 8 bases are a match to TRBD1. Per the germline V gene, CDR1 is MNHEY and CDR2 is SVGAGI. With 6 bases clipped from V and 1 base from J, the junction kept 4 bases outside the gene matches. CDR3 size: 14 residues.

The chain links TRBV14 to TRBJ2-7, with 7 bases aligning to TRBD2. The V segment lost 7 bases and the J segment 3 bases; nucleotides outside the gene matches: 3. CDR3 length: 12 amino acids. Germline assignment: CDR1 SGHDN and CDR2 FVKESK. In DNA form, the CDR3 reads TGTGCCAGCAACTGCGGGAGCTACGAGCAGTACTTC. Residues: CASNCGSYEQYF.

The sample holds a few counts of this clone. The gene calls are TRBV10-3 and TRBJ1-4; no reliable D call. This CDR3 has 14 amino acids. CDR1 is ENHRY and CDR2 is SYGVKD in the germline V gene. V lost 6 bases, J lost 0 bases, and 8 bases lay in between. The CDR3 DNA reads as TGTGCCATCAGGAACAGAACAACTAATGAAAAACTGTTTTTT. This gives the protein CAIRNRTTNEKLFF.

V and J are TRBV2 and TRBJ2-1; D gene unclear. V lost 10 bases and J 9 bases, leaving 16 bases between the germline ends. CDR3 length: 12 residues. Germline V gives CDR1 SNHLY, CDR2 FYNNEI. The CDR3 bases are TGTGCCAACAGCAAGTCCTCGGGTGAGCAGTTCTTC. This gives the protein CANSKSSGEQFF. The entire variable domain, with the rest obtained from reference TRBV2 and TRBJ2-1, is as follows: EPEVTQTPSHQVTQMGQEVILRCVPISNHLYFYWYRQILGQKVEFLVSFYNNEISEKSEIFDDQFSVERPDGSNFTLKIRSTKLEDSAMYFCANSKSSGEQFFGPGTRLTVL.

The chain carries TRBV27 and TRBJ1-1; 8 nucleotides match TRBD1. Germline V gene sequence: CDR1 MNHEY, CDR2 SMNVEV (reference sequence). The V and J ends lost 3 bases and 1 base, in that order; junction bases with no gene match: 4. The CDR3 length is 15 residues. In nucleotides, the CDR3 is TGTGCCAGCAGTTTGGGGACAGGAGGGAACACTGAAGCTTTCTTT. Translating it yields CASSLGTGGNTEAFF.

The rearrangement links TRBV7-9 to TRBJ2-5; 8 bases line up with TRBD2. This CDR3 comprises 15 residues. J lost 2 bases, V lost 3 bases, and 5 bases had no gene match. Germline V gives CDR1 SEHNR, CDR2 FQNEAQ (reference sequence). The CDR3 region has the DNA TGTGCCAGCAGCTTGGGAGGGACTAGTCAAGAGACCCAGTACTTC. Translation gives CASSLGGTSQETQYF.

The rearrangement links TRBV10-1 to TRBJ2-5; TRBD1 is a possible D gene (5 bases). Germline V gene lookup returns CDR1 WNHNN and CDR2 SYGVQD (reference sequence). V was clipped by 0 bases and J by 1 base, with 6 bases between them. This CDR3 region has 14 residues. CDR3 DNA sequence: TGCGCCAGCAGTGAGTCACAGGCCCAAGAGACCCAGTACTTC. This encodes CASSESQAQETQYF.

This clone is a singleton in its sample. This rearrangement joins TRBV5-1 to TRBJ1-1; D remains ambiguous. This CDR3 spans 14 amino acids. Germline V lookup: CDR1 SGHRS, CDR2 YFSETQ. The V end lost 4 bases, the J end lost 0 bases, and 10 bases lay between the germline ends. CDR3 bases: TGCGCCAGCAGCACGACACCCGTGAACACTGAAGCTTTCTTT. This translates into CASSTTPVNTEAFF.

The sample holds a few counts of this clone. The V gene is TRBV30, the J gene TRBJ1-5; TRBD1 aligns across 10 bases. Germline assignment: CDR1 GTSNPN and CDR2 SVGIG (reference sequence). CDR3 length equals 15 residues. V was clipped by 1 base and J by 6 bases; unmatched bases: 6. Written as DNA, the CDR3 is TGTGCCTGGAGTGACGGGGACAGGGGTTTTCAGCCCCAGCATTTT. It codes for CAWSDGDRGFQPQHF. Complete variable domain (other parts from reference TRBV30 and TRBJ1-5): SQTIHQWPATLVQPVGSPLSLECTVEGTSNPNLYWYRQAAGRGLQLLFYSVGIGQISSEVPQNLSASRPQDRQFILSSKKLLLSDSGFYLCAWSDGDRGFQPQHFGDGTRLSIL.